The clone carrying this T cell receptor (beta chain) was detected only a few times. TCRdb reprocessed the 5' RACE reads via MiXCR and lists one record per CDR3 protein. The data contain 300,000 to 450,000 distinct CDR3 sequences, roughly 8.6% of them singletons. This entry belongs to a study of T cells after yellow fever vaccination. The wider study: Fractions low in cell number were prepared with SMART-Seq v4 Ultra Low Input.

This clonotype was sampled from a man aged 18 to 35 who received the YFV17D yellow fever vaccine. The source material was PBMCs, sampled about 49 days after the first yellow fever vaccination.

CDR3 nucleotides: TGTGCCAGCAGCCGCCTCGGGGGAGCTGAGCAGTACTTC. Translated: CASSRLGGAEQYF. The chain couples TRBV7-3 to TRBJ2-7; weak D call: TRBD2 (6 bases). This CDR3 spans 13 amino acids. Germline V gene lookup returns CDR1 SGHTA and CDR2 FQGTGA. V lost 5 bases and J lost 7, with 15 bases in between. Looking up the rest from reference TRBV7-3 and TRBJ2-7 gives the full variable domain: GAGVSQTPSNKVTEKGKYVELRCDPISGHTALYWYRQSLGQGPEFLIYFQGTGAADDSGLPNDRFFAVRPEGSVSTLKIQRTERGDSAVYLCASSRLGGAEQYFGPGTRLTVT.